The source of this T cell receptor (beta chain) is a study of shared clonotypes between healthy human individuals. Turning to the study itself: CD4 naive and CD4 memory each took three plates per donor, while CD8 naive took two and CD8 memory one.

The study separated CD4+ cells into CD45RA+ naive and CD45RA-negative memory subsets. CDR3 size: 15 residues. Germline V gene sequence: CDR1 SGDLS, CDR2 YYNGEE. Trimming left V 4 bases short and J 6 bases short, with 20 bases between. Every subset's genomic DNA went evenly onto several immunoSEQ plates. Assay used: immunoSEQ multiplex PCR; TCRdb lists only in-frame clones, some missing. The table has over a million clones, around 97% seen once. With regard to this clone: The antigen is undetermined.

General study results and limits: Researchers sampled only blood; tissue repertoires likely differ.

This chain joins TRBV9 and TRBJ2-7; TRBD1 might be the D (6 bases). Sequencing was performed on naive CD4+ T cells sorted from blood. The subset: CD45RA+ positively selected. The origin of this receptor is a man younger than 45 in good health. This CDR3 is CASSPGQTLDLEQYF. The CDR3 DNA follows: TGTGCCAGCAGCCCCGGACAGACGCTAGACCTCGAGCAGTACTTC.